This passage covers 15 T cell receptor beta chains from one sample sequenced in a study of blood T cell repertoires in COVID-19. Produced via immunoSEQ multiplex PCR; TCRdb's table is partial and in-frame only. The data contain roughly 160,000 clones, roughly 86% of them singletons. The sequenced material came from peripheral blood. These receptors originate from a man in his forties or fifties with active or convalescent COVID-19.

The chain couples TRBV5-6 to TRBJ1-5; TRBD1 is a possible D gene (5 bases). V gave up 2 bases and J gave up 7 bases, with 19 bases separating them. This CDR3 has 16 amino acids. Germline assignment: CDR1 SGHDT and CDR2 YYEEEE. Written as DNA, the CDR3 is TGTGCCAGCAGCTTTTGGGACTCAGGGTTGGGGCAGCCCCAGCATTTT. Translated, it gives CASSFWDSGLGQPQHF. Supplemented by reference TRBV5-6 and TRBJ1-5, the full variable domain reads DAGVTQSPTHLIKTRGQQVTLRCSPKSGHDTVSWYQQALGQGPQFIFQYYEEEERQRGNFPDRFSGHQFPNYSSELNVNALLLGDSALYLCASSFWDSGLGQPQHFGDGTRLSIL.

The gene calls are TRBV6-2 or TRBV6-3 and TRBJ2-2, with 10 bases identical to TRBD2. The CDR3 runs to 17 residues. Germline V lookup: CDR1 MNHEY, CDR2 SVGEGT. J lost 3 bases, V lost 2 bases, and 6 bases had no gene match. The CDR3 DNA sequence: TGTGCCAGCAGTTACGAAGCGGGAGGGCCGGACACCGGGGAGCTGTTTTTT. Residues: CASSYEAGGPDTGELFF.

This rearrangement joins TRBV10-3 to TRBJ1-5; TRBD1 agrees at 10 bases. The CDR3 totals 14 residues. V gave up 7 bases and J gave up 5 bases; unmatched junction bases: 5. Germline lookup yields CDR1 ENHRY and CDR2 SYGVKD. The CDR3 protein is CAINAGTGDQPQHF. The CDR3 DNA reads as TGTGCCATCAATGCCGGGACAGGGGATCAGCCCCAGCATTTT.

The V call is TRBV27, the J call TRBJ2-7; 8 nucleotides line up with TRBD1. The V gene's germline CDR1 is MNHEY and CDR2 SMNVEV (reference sequence). The length of the CDR3 is 15 residues. V shed 5 bases and J 4 bases; nucleotides not matched to a gene: 10. The CDR3 here is CASSPVGQGVYEQYF. Written as DNA, the CDR3 is TGTGCCAGCAGTCCCGTCGGACAGGGTGTATACGAGCAGTACTTC.

The V call is TRBV29-1, the J call TRBJ2-7, with TRBD1 matching over 9 bases. CDR1 is SQVTM, CDR2 ANQGSEA, per germline. The CDR3 sequence is 14 residues long. J gave up 6 bases and V 6 bases, and 12 bases lay outside the gene matches. The CDR3 is CSVGWTGDEREQYF. CDR3 nucleotide sequence: TGCAGCGTGGGGTGGACAGGGGATGAGCGCGAGCAGTACTTC.

This chain joins TRBV5-1 and TRBJ2-7; tentative D call: TRBD2 (6 bases). The CDR3 runs 14 residues. Germline CDR1 and CDR2: SGHRS and YFSETQ. Between the trimmed V and J ends, which lost 4 bases and 4 bases, there was a span of 15 bases. CDR3 residues: CASSTGEVPYEQYF. The CDR3 nucleotides read TGCGCCAGCAGCACTGGGGAGGTCCCTTACGAGCAGTACTTC. Looking up the rest from reference TRBV5-1 and TRBJ2-7 gives the full variable domain: KAGVTQTPRYLIKTRGQQVTLSCSPISGHRSVSWYQQTPGQGLQFLFEYFSETQRNKGNFPGRFSGRQFSNSRSEMNVSTLELGDSALYLCASSTGEVPYEQYFGPGTRLTVT.

The gene calls are TRBV18 and TRBJ2-1; 15 nucleotides line up with TRBD2. Germline V gene sequence: CDR1 KGHSH, CDR2 LQKENI. The CDR3 contains 15 residues. Trimming at V came to 3 bases and at J to 6 bases, leaving 0 bases not matched to a gene. The CDR3 coding sequence is TGTGCCAGCTCACCGGGACTAGCGGGAGGCAATGAGCAGTTCTTC. The encoded protein is CASSPGLAGGNEQFF.

V usage is TRBV11-2 and J usage is TRBJ1-2, with 7 bases matching TRBD1. With 5 bases clipped from V and 8 bases from J, the junction kept 11 bases outside the gene matches. Germline CDR1 and CDR2: SGHAT and FQNNGV. The CDR3 contains 14 residues. The CDR3 DNA follows: TGTGCCAGCAGCCTGAGGACAGGTGGTCCGGGCTACACCTTC. It yields the protein CASSLRTGGPGYTF.

The chain couples TRBV7-8 to TRBJ2-5; possibly TRBD1 for D (6 bases). Trimming removed 3 bases at V and 9 bases at J, with 14 bases between. The CDR3 sequence is 13 residues long. Germline V lookup: CDR1 SGHVS, CDR2 FQNEAQ. The DNA for the CDR3 is TGTGCCAGCAGCTTGGGGGCACAGGGACCCCAGTACTTC. Encoded protein: CASSLGAQGPQYF.

The chain carries TRBV27 and TRBJ2-5; 7 positions agree with TRBD1. The CDR3 is 13 residues long. Germline assignment: CDR1 MNHEY and CDR2 SMNVEV (reference sequence). V trimming: 3 bases; J trimming: 7 bases; junction bases outside the gene matches: 5. CDR3 region: CASSFDRDGTQYF. The DNA for the CDR3 is TGTGCCAGCAGTTTCGACAGGGATGGGACCCAGTACTTC.

The V gene is TRBV19, the J gene TRBJ2-5; D possibly corresponds to TRBD2 (6 bases). Germline values: CDR1 LNHDA, CDR2 SQIVND (reference sequence). V lost 4 bases and J 0 bases, leaving 12 bases between the germline ends. The CDR3 has 15 amino acids. The CDR3 coding sequence is TGTGCCAGTAGTAACAACGGGGGTAACCAAGAGACCCAGTACTTC. This codes for CASSNNGGNQETQYF.

The CDR3 spells CASSLEGAAYQPQHF. CDR3 nucleotides: TGTGCCAGCAGCTTGGAGGGGGCAGCTTATCAGCCCCAGCATTTT. This rearrangement joins TRBV5-8 to TRBJ1-5; TRBD1 aligns across 7 bases. Germline CDR1 reads SGHTS; CDR2 reads YDEGEE. V lost 0 bases, J lost 5 bases, and 5 bases stayed unmatched. CDR3 length equals 15 residues.

The chain links TRBV14 to TRBJ2-7; a weak D match, TRBD1 (6 bases). Germline CDR1 reads SGHDN; CDR2 reads FVKESK. The V gene lost 1 base and the J gene lost 0 bases, with 13 bases spanning the gap. The CDR3 spans 16 residues. CDR3 nucleotides: TGTGCCAGCAGCCAAGGGCTGACAGGTGCCTCCTACGAGCAGTACTTC. Amino acids: CASSQGLTGASYEQYF.

This chain links TRBV5-1 with TRBJ2-5; perhaps TRBD1 as D (6 bases). This CDR3 region has 15 residues. Germline lookup yields CDR1 SGHRS and CDR2 YFSETQ. V was trimmed by 0 bases and J by 5 bases, leaving 14 bases between them. The DNA of the CDR3 is TGCGCCAGCAGCTTGGAGGGGGAGCTTTGGGAGACCCAGTACTTC. This gives the protein CASSLEGELWETQYF.

The chain links TRBV5-1 to TRBJ1-3; the D is unclear. Germline values: CDR1 SGHRS, CDR2 YFSETQ. V lost 4 bases and J lost 0, with 14 bases in between. CDR3 length: 16 residues. The CDR3 sequence is CASSIGGSSSGNTIYF. CDR3 sequence (DNA): TGCGCCAGCAGCATAGGCGGTAGTTCCTCTGGAAACACCATATATTTT.